This T cell receptor beta chain was sequenced during a study of cytomegalovirus exposure and HLA in healthy donors. On the study more broadly: Of over 350 genotyped donors, around 80% grouped in the Caucasian-associated ancestry cluster.

PCR employed 60 Vbeta and 13 Jbeta primers. Generated by immunoSEQ multiplex PCR, the TCRdb table keeps only in-frame clones and is missing some. The sample carries about 110,000 clones, around 70% recorded once. Study conclusions and caveats: It is likely that the observed cluster of highly shared sequence variants was a sequencing artifact.

CDR1 is MNHEY, CDR2 SMNVEV, per germline (reference sequence). The V and J ends lost 0 bases and 8 bases respectively, with 5 bases between them. The CDR3 is made up of 12 amino acids. As for this clone: Antigen: not known.

The J gene is TRBJ2-1, the V gene TRBV27; D not resolved. This clonotype was sampled from a man aged 35-49 years in good health and CMV-seropositive. Material for sequencing was PBMCs. The CDR3 DNA is TGTGCCAGCAGTTTATCCGGTCATGAGCAGTTCTTC. Amino acids: CASSLSGHEQFF.